The clone carrying this TCR beta chain came up many times. Its cognate antigen is unknown. The CDR3 regions of TCR beta were amplified from RNA transcripts. A set of HTBI primers served as the primers for a first-round RT-PCR of the TCR CDR3. TCRdb passed the multiplex PCR reads through MiXCR, listing each CDR3 protein once. The data show about 280,000 distinct CDR3 sequences, with about 25% seen just once and about a quarter held by the top ten. The data stem from a study of T cells in Graves' hyperthyroidism and ophthalmopathy. Study overall: Blood was drawn when the patient was first diagnosed and still untreated. Study-level findings and limits: Blood samples included most of the expanded thyroid clonotypes exceeding 0.001.

Those patients with uncontrolled infection, other autoimmune disease, pregnancy or lactation were excluded. 8.5 to 10 ml of fresh peripheral blood supplied the PBMCs. Germline assignment: CDR1 DFQATT and CDR2 SNEGSKA (reference sequence). V dropped 5 bases and J dropped 0 bases, with 14 bases sitting between them. This CDR3 region has 15 residues. This chain links TRBV20-1 with TRBJ1-3, with D perhaps matching TRBD1 (6 bases). The sequenced material came from blood. The sequence was obtained from a man aged 35-49 years with Graves' hyperthyroidism that later progressed to Graves' ophthalmopathy. The CDR3 DNA follows: TGCAGTGCTGTCACCAGGGGAAACTCTGGAAACACCATATATTTT. Protein product: CSAVTRGNSGNTIYF.